This note documents a single T cell receptor beta chain sequence. Its target is not known. Primers: 60 Vbeta forward and 13 Jbeta reverse. The repertoire was sequenced with immunoSEQ multiplex PCR; TCRdb's copy has only in-frame clones and lacks some. The table shows 90,000 to 100,000 clones, with over 60% occurring only once. The entry originates in a study of cytomegalovirus exposure and HLA in healthy donors. Trimming left V 5 bases short and J 4 bases short, with 20 bases between. Germline-derived CDR1 and CDR2 are LNHDA and SQIVND (reference sequence). There are 16 residues in the CDR3. Study-level findings and limits: Per a later analysis, roughly 17,000 TCR beta sequences showed association with HLA alleles at 0.05 false discovery rate. Later, TCR association rates were found to vary by HLA locus, highest for DRB1 and lowest for HLA-C.

The source is a female donor in good health and CMV-seronegative. Source material: PBMCs. The gene calls are TRBV19 and TRBJ1-1; D is perhaps TRBD1 (6 bases). The CDR3 protein is CASSLRRRGVGTEAFF. DNA for the CDR3: TGTGCCAGTAGTTTAAGACGCAGGGGTGTTGGCACTGAAGCTTTCTTT.